This TCR beta chain was observed in a study of blood T cell repertoires in COVID-19 (dated by TCRdb to about 2020). Notes on the research overall: Collaborator samples came from the United States, Italy and Spain and covered acute and convalescent phases of COVID-19. A freely available public database, intended as a resource for researchers studying the immune response to SARS-CoV-2, is where the repertoires were released. The prospective study material was composed of cDNA or gDNA derived from T cells, B-cell-depleted T cells, or PBMCs. The samples were drawn from the first 160 participants of the ongoing ImmuneRACE study and from 950 to 1,500 subjects provided by 6 global collaborators. The dataset comprised deeply sampled blood TCRbeta repertoires from subjects exposed to, actively infected with, or recovered from COVID-19. Where HLA class I and class II types were available, the types were taken from metadata supplied by the sample provider, not from assay-based typing. Nearly every sample came with metadata listing a de-identified subject ID, COVID-19 status, age in years and sex.

CDR3 length: 13 amino acids, cysteine to phenylalanine. CDR3 DNA is the only sequence kept; it has 39 bases, read in frame from the first base. CDR1 KGHDR and CDR2 SFDVKD were looked up in the germline V gene. Trimming takes 5 bases off V and 10 bases off J; junction bases not matched to a gene: 8. General conclusions and limits of the study: Clinical and demographic metadata were provided uncurated, with the amount varying by source and participant.

TCRbeta CDR3 regions were amplified from genomic DNA by means of the immunoSEQ Assay, a bias-controlled multiplex PCR. As for the original processing: Within the assay, amplification of reference gene primers was used to estimate how many nucleated cells each sample contained. Sequence reads were collapsed and filtered to measure the absolute abundance of every unique TCRbeta CDR3 rearrangement. Productive Simpson clonality was computed per sample as the square root of Simpson's diversity index over productive rearrangements. Sourced from immuneACCESS, this table was stored by TCRdb with only in-frame sequences that have V and J called. A share of the clones is absent; for the studies checked, an unresolved V gene accounts for under half, and the remainder has no known explanation. That table is the source of V, J and clone size, and D and trimming were worked out from the DNA. Here the sample has fewer than 350,000 clones; 91% occur a single time. The top ten constitute 2.8% of the sample.

Enrolling through a virtual design, the prospective study's participants ranged in age from roughly 18 to 100 years and lived across 20 to 25 United States geographic areas. To assign participants to cohorts, the prospective study relied on clinical history that participants themselves reported in a screening survey and a study questionnaire. A participant counted as exposed if, within 2 weeks of entering the study, that participant had been in contact with someone who had a PCR-confirmed or clinician-diagnosed COVID-19 case. In the prospective study, whole blood, serum and a nasopharyngeal or oropharyngeal swab were collected from each participant by mobile phlebotomists. Additional blood draws and questionnaires over an approximately two-month period could optionally be provided by prospective study participants. Before DNA extraction, blood samples from the prospective study were shipped at room temperature or frozen.

Note on this clone: The target of this receptor is not known. Base qualities are missing; no much larger clone stands one base away.

Here the chain combines TRBV24-1 and TRBJ1-1; 8 bases in the junction line up with TRBD1. The origin of this receptor is a man aged 40-49 years who had been exposed to COVID-19. The material sequenced was PBMCs or T cells enriched from blood (not recorded which). The DNA sequence is as follows: TGTGCCACCAGTGCGACAGGGGCTTCTGGAGCTTTCTTT. Its protein is CATSATGASGAFF.